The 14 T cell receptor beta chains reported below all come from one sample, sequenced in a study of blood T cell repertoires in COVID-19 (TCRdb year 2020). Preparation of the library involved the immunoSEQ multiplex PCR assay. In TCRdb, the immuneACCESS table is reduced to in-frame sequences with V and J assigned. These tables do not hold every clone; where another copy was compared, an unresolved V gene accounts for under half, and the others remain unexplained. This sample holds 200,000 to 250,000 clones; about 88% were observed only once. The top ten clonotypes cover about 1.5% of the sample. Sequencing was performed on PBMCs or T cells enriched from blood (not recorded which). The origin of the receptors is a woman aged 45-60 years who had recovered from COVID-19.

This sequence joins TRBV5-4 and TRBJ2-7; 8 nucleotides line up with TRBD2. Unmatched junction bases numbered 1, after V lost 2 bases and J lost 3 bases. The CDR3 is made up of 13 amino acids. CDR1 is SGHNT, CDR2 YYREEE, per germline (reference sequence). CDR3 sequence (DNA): TGTGCCAGCAGCTTCGGGGGGGTCTACGAGCAGTACTTC. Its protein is CASSFGGVYEQYF.

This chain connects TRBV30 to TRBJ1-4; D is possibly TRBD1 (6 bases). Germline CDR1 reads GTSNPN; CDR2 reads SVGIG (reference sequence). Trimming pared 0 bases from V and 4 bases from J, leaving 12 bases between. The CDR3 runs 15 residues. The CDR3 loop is CAWSVQLGGNEKLFF. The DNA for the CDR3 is TGTGCCTGGAGTGTACAGTTAGGGGGTAATGAAAAACTGTTTTTT. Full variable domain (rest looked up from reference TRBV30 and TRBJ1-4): SQTIHQWPATLVQPVGSPLSLECTVEGTSNPNLYWYRQAAGRGLQLLFYSVGIGQISSEVPQNLSASRPQDRQFILSSKKLLLSDSGFYLCAWSVQLGGNEKLFFGSGTQLSVL.

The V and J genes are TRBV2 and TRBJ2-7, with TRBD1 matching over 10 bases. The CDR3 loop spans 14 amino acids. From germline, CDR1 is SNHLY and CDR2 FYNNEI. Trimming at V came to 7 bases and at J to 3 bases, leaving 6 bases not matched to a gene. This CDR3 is CASTRDRGGYEQYF. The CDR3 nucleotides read TGTGCCAGCACTCGGGACAGGGGCGGCTACGAGCAGTACTTC.

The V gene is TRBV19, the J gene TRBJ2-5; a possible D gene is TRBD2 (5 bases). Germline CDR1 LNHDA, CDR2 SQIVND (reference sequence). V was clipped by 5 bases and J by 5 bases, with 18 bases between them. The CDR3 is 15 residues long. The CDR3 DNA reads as TGTGCCAGTAGTTACGTCCCGGAGCCGGGGGAGACCCAGTACTTC. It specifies CASSYVPEPGETQYF.

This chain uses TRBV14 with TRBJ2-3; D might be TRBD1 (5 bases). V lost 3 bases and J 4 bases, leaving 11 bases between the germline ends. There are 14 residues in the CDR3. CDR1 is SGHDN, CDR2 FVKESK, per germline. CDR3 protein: CASSHNRKADTQYF. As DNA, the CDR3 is TGTGCCAGCAGCCACAACAGGAAAGCAGATACGCAGTATTTT.

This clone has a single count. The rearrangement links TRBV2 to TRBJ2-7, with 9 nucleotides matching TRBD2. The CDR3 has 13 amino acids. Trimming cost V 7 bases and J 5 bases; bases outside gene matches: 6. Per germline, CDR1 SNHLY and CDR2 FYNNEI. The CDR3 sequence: CASNGGRDHEQYF. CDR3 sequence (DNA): TGTGCCAGCAACGGCGGGAGGGACCACGAGCAGTACTTC.

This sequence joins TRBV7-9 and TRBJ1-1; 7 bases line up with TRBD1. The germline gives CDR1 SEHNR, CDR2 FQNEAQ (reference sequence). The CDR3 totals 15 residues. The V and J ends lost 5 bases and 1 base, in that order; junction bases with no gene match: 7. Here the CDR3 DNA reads TGTGCCAGCAGCGACCAGGGGGTACGGAACACTGAAGCTTTCTTT. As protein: CASSDQGVRNTEAFF.

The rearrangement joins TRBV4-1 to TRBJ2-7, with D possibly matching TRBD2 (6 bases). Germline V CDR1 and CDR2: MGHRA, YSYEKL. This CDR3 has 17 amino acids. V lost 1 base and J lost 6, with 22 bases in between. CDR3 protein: CASSQGFRIGGESEQYF. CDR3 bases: TGCGCCAGCAGCCAAGGTTTCCGGATTGGAGGGGAATCCGAGCAGTACTTC.

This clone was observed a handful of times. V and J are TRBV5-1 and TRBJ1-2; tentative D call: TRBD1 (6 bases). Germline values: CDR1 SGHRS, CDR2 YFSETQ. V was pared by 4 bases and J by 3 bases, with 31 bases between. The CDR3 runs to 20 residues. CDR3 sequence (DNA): TGCGCCAGCAGCCGAAGTTACACGGGGTCAGGGGCTATTACTGACTATGGCTACACCTTC. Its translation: CASSRSYTGSGAITDYGYTF.

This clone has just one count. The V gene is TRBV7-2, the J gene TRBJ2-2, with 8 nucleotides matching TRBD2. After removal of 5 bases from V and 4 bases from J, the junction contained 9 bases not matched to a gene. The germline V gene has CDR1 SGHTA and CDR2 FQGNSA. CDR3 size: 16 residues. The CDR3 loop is CASSTPGLGITGELFF. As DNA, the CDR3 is TGTGCCAGCAGCACGCCGGGACTAGGGATCACCGGGGAGCTGTTTTTT. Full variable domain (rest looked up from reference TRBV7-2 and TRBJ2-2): GAGVSQSPSNKVTEKGKDVELRCDPISGHTALYWYRQSLGQGLEFLIYFQGNSAPDKSGLPSDRFSAERTGGSVSTLTIQRTQQEDSAVYLCASSTPGLGITGELFFGEGSRLTVL.

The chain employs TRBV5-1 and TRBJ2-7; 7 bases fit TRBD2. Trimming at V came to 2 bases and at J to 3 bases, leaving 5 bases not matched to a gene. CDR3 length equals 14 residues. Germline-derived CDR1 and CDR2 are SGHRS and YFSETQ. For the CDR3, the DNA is TGCGCCAGCAGCTTACTCGCGGGAGACTACGAGCAGTACTTC. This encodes CASSLLAGDYEQYF.

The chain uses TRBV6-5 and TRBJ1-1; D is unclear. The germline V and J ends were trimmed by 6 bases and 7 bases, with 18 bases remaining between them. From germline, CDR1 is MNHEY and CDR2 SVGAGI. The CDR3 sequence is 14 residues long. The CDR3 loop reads CASRSPRGVSEAFF. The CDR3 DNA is TGTGCCAGCAGGTCACCACGTGGTGTGAGTGAAGCTTTCTTT.

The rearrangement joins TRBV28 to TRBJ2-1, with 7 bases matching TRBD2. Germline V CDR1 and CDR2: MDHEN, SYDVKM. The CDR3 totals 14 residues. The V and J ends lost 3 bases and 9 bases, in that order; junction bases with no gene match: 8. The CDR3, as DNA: TGTGCCAGCAGTTTTGGGGGAGGGCCGGGTGAGCAGTTCTTC. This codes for CASSFGGGPGEQFF.

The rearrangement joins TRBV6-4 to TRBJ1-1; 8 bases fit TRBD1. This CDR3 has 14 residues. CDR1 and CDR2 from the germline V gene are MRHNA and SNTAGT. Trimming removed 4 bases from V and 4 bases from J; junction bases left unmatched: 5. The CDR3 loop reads CASSGGTGITEAFF. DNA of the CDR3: TGTGCCAGCAGTGGGGGGACAGGAATCACTGAAGCTTTCTTT.